This TCR beta chain was sequenced in a study of blood T cell repertoires in COVID-19. CDR3 length equals 12 residues. The V end lost 5 bases, the J end lost 7 bases, and 8 bases lay between the germline ends. Looked up from germline, CDR1 is MDHEN and CDR2 is SYDVKM. Only in-frame clones appear in the TCRdb table, and some are missing; sequencing was by immunoSEQ multiplex PCR. The repertoire holds about 90,000 clones, with less than 85% as singletons. This clonotype was sampled from a man aged 65 to 79 with acute or convalescent COVID-19. Sequenced material: peripheral blood. The genes are TRBV28 and TRBJ1-4, with D uncertain. The CDR3 DNA is TGTGCCAGCAGTCGAGGGAGTGAAAAACTGTTTTTT. It codes for CASSRGSEKLFF.